These 20 T cell receptor beta chains were sequenced from one sample in a study of blood T cell repertoires in COVID-19. The protocol was immunoSEQ multiplex PCR, while the TCRdb copy is restricted to in-frame clones and leaves out a portion. The profile shows some 320,000 clones, 89% of them singletons. Sequencing was done on a sample of PBMCs or T cells enriched from blood (not recorded which). All receptors derive from a man in his 60s who had recovered from COVID-19.

DNA for the CDR3: TGTGCCAGCAGTGCGGGTTTGAACTATGGCTACACCTTC. This sequence encodes CASSAGLNYGYTF. This sequence joins TRBV12-3 or TRBV12-4 and TRBJ1-2, with D hard to call. This CDR3 region has 13 residues. The germline V and J ends were trimmed by 5 bases and 2 bases, with 9 bases remaining between them.

This chain connects TRBV2 to TRBJ1-5, with D tentatively TRBD1 (5 bases). The V end lost 6 bases, the J end lost 9 bases, and 12 bases lay between the germline ends. CDR1 SNHLY and CDR2 FYNNEI come from the germline V gene. The CDR3 runs to 12 residues. This CDR3 reads CASSQGTPPQHF. Written as DNA, the CDR3 is TGTGCCAGCAGCCAGGGAACCCCGCCCCAGCATTTT.

This chain joins TRBV24-1 and TRBJ2-2; 7 bases fit TRBD1. The germline CDR1 and CDR2 sequences are KGHDR and SFDVKD. The CDR3 has 16 amino acids. V lost 3 bases to trimming and J lost 3 bases; unmatched junction nucleotides: 6. CDR3: CATSDTTGRDTGELFF. The CDR3 region has the DNA TGTGCCACCAGTGATACGACAGGGCGGGACACCGGGGAGCTGTTTTTT.

The rearrangement joins TRBV2 to TRBJ2-7; tentatively, D is TRBD2 (6 bases). The CDR3 extends over 14 amino acids. V lost 7 bases, J lost 2 bases, and 15 bases lay in between. Germline CDR1 is SNHLY and CDR2 is FYNNEI. The DNA for the CDR3 is TGTGCCAGCACCAGGGACTTAAACACCTACGAGCAGTACTTC. Translating gives CASTRDLNTYEQYF.

This chain joins TRBV19 and TRBJ1-5; D call uncertain. Trimming stripped 1 base from V and 6 bases from J, with 13 bases between. Germline-derived CDR1 and CDR2 are LNHDA and SQIVND (reference sequence). The CDR3 extends over 15 amino acids. The CDR3 DNA sequence: TGTGCCAGTAGTATAGGAAGTAGTCCCACTCAGCCCCAGCATTTT. Translated: CASSIGSSPTQPQHF.

This clone has a handful of counts. The rearrangement links TRBV5-1 to TRBJ2-1; D may be TRBD2 (5 bases). From germline, CDR1 is SGHRS and CDR2 YFSETQ. The CDR3 is made up of 15 amino acids. With 4 bases removed from V and 5 bases from J, the gap between germline ends came to 16 bases. CDR3 loop: CASSPEHNGDNEQFF. CDR3 coding DNA: TGCGCCAGCAGCCCCGAACACAACGGGGACAATGAGCAGTTCTTC.

The chain employs TRBV11-2 and TRBJ2-7; TRBD2 aligns across 13 bases. This CDR3 region has 14 residues. From germline, CDR1 is SGHAT and CDR2 FQNNGV. Losses at the gene ends were 5 bases for V and 6 bases for J; bases not matched to a gene: 4. The CDR3 nucleotides read TGTGCCAGCAGCGGGACTAGCGGGATTAGCGAGCAGTACTTC. It translates to CASSGTSGISEQYF.

This chain links TRBV19 with TRBJ1-1; 12 nucleotides agree with TRBD1. Germline values: CDR1 LNHDA, CDR2 SQIVND (reference sequence). The junction had 6 bases not matched to a gene; V was cut back by 0 bases and J by 7 bases. The CDR3 contains 16 residues. The CDR3 sequence: CASSIDGTGGAGEAFF. DNA of the CDR3: TGTGCCAGTAGTATAGATGGGACAGGGGGCGCGGGTGAAGCTTTCTTT.

This chain links TRBV6-1 with TRBJ2-3; D ambiguous. The germline V and J ends were trimmed by 3 bases and 2 bases, with 3 bases remaining between them. The CDR3 extends over 12 amino acids. CDR1 is MNHNS and CDR2 is SASEGT in the germline V gene. CDR3 bases: TGTGCCAGCAGTGACAACACAGATACGCAGTATTTT. Translation: CASSDNTDTQYF.

The chain employs TRBV28 and TRBJ1-1; D is uncertain. The CDR3 has 15 amino acids. Germline V gene sequence: CDR1 MDHEN, CDR2 SYDVKM. The V end was cut by 5 bases, the J end by 3 bases, with 16 bases between. DNA of the CDR3: TGTGCCAGCAGTCCGGTGACTGTTCGGTACACTGAAGCTTTCTTT. Protein: CASSPVTVRYTEAFF.

The V and J genes are TRBV25-1 and TRBJ2-5; no clear D. This CDR3 contains 15 residues. Germline lookup yields CDR1 MGHDK and CDR2 SYGVNS. V gave up 6 bases and J gave up 0 bases, with 14 bases separating them. The CDR3 sequence is CASSHRTLYQETQYF. CDR3 sequence (DNA): TGTGCCAGCAGCCACAGAACTCTGTACCAAGAGACCCAGTACTTC.

The chain carries TRBV7-2 and TRBJ2-7; a possible D gene is TRBD1 (6 bases). The germline CDR1 and CDR2 sequences are SGHTA and FQGNSA. Trimming cost V 1 base and J 2 bases, with 9 bases left between them. The CDR3 is 14 amino acids. The CDR3 coding sequence is TGTGCCAGCAGCTTAGGAGGGGACACCTACGAGCAGTACTTC. This encodes CASSLGGDTYEQYF.

Concerning this clone itself: The sample has other DNA sequences that encode this CDR3 too. V usage is TRBV28 and J usage is TRBJ1-1, with D possibly being TRBD1 (5 bases). V lost 1 base to trimming and J lost 0 bases, with 9 bases between them. Germline V gene sequence: CDR1 MDHEN, CDR2 SYDVKM. The CDR3 totals 15 residues. The CDR3 DNA sequence: TGTGCCAGCAGTTTATACAGGACGGTGAACACTGAAGCTTTCTTT. Amino acids: CASSLYRTVNTEAFF. Full variable domain (missing parts from reference TRBV28 and TRBJ1-1): DVKVTQSSRYLVKRTGEKVFLECVQDMDHENMFWYRQDPGLGLRLIYFSYDVKMKEKGDIPEGYSVSREKKERFSLILESASTNQTSMYLCASSLYRTVNTEAFFGQGTRLTVV.

The chain is built from TRBV7-2 and TRBJ1-5, with D perhaps TRBD1 (6 bases). Trimming removed 4 bases at V and 3 bases at J, with 16 bases between. The germline gives CDR1 SGHTA, CDR2 FQGNSA. The CDR3 has 16 amino acids. CDR3 nucleotide sequence: TGTGCCAGCAGCTCAATACAGGGCCGGGACAATCAGCCCCAGCATTTT. Its protein is CASSSIQGRDNQPQHF.

V usage is TRBV19 and J usage is TRBJ2-5, with D tentatively TRBD2 (6 bases). The germline V gene has CDR1 LNHDA and CDR2 SQIVND (reference sequence). The CDR3 is made up of 13 amino acids. The V and J ends lost 7 bases and 5 bases respectively, with 14 bases between them. This chain's CDR3 is CASTKGRGETQYF. Written as DNA, the CDR3 is TGTGCCAGTACGAAGGGACGGGGGGAGACCCAGTACTTC.

V is TRBV7-9 and J is TRBJ2-3, with D possibly TRBD1 on 6 matching bases. From germline, CDR1 is SEHNR and CDR2 FQNEAQ (reference sequence). The CDR3 runs 14 residues. The V gene lost 1 base and the J gene lost 5 bases, with 10 bases spanning the gap. CDR3 sequence: CASSLDRAGDTQYF. As DNA, the CDR3 is TGTGCCAGCAGCTTAGACAGGGCGGGAGATACGCAGTATTTT. The variable domain in full, with the rest retrieved from reference TRBV7-9 and TRBJ2-3, is DTGVSQNPRHKITKRGQNVTFRCDPISEHNRLYWYRQTLGQGPEFLTYFQNEAQLEKSRLLSDRFSAERPKGSFSTLEIQRTEQGDSAMYLCASSLDRAGDTQYFGPGTRLTVL.

V and J are TRBV6-4 and TRBJ2-2, with TRBD2 matching over 12 bases. The CDR3 consists of 15 residues. The J segment lost 7 bases and the V segment lost 4 bases, leaving 4 bases of the junction unmatched. Germline V gene data show CDR1 as MRHNA and CDR2 as SNTAGT. For the CDR3, the DNA is TGTGCCAGCAGTGGACTAGCGGGAGTCGGCGGGGAGCTGTTTTTT. Translating it yields CASSGLAGVGGELFF.

The chain recombines TRBV7-8 with TRBJ2-2, with 11 bases fitting TRBD2. The trim removed 3 bases at V and 7 bases at J, leaving 7 bases unmatched. The germline gives CDR1 SGHVS, CDR2 FQNEAQ. This CDR3 spans 16 amino acids. CDR3 in amino acids: CASSFSGRAVGGELFF. The CDR3 DNA reads as TGTGCCAGCAGCTTTAGCGGGAGGGCTGTCGGCGGGGAGCTGTTTTTT.

J is TRBJ1-6 and V is TRBV4-3; D is unclear. V lost 1 base, J lost 8 bases, and 15 bases lay in between. Germline values: CDR1 LGHNA, CDR2 YSLEER. The CDR3 has 16 residues. The CDR3: CASSQGLREEYSPLHF. The CDR3, as DNA: TGCGCCAGCAGCCAAGGGTTGCGGGAGGAGTATTCACCCCTCCACTTT.

The rearrangement links TRBV19 to TRBJ1-3; D gene unclear. Trimming took 7 bases from V and 4 from J, leaving 20 bases between them. The CDR3 covers 16 residues. Per germline, CDR1 LNHDA and CDR2 SQIVND (reference sequence). CDR3: CASNPGGGAVGNTIYF. In DNA form, the CDR3 reads TGTGCCAGTAACCCCGGCGGCGGTGCAGTCGGAAACACCATATATTTT.